Below, 25 T cell receptor beta chains from the same sample are listed, as sequenced in a study of blood T cell repertoires in COVID-19 (dated by TCRdb to the early 2020s). Library prep was done by the immunoSEQ multiplex PCR assay. TCRdb holds this immuneACCESS table with in-frame rearrangements only. Some clones are missing; in checked studies, unresolved V genes explain under half, and the rest has no known cause. Present in this sample are 84,000 or so clones, approximately 84% of which were seen just once. About 6% of the sample is taken by the ten largest. The sequenced material came from peripheral blood. These receptors came from a man aged 70 or older with COVID-19, enrolled during active disease.

Notes on this clone: A much larger clonotype is one base distant, so this may be a read error. J is TRBJ1-1 and V is TRBV7-9; D unresolved. The V end was cut by 1 base, the J end by 1 base, with 4 bases between. Germline-derived CDR1 and CDR2 are SEHNR and FQNEAQ (reference sequence). CDR3 length: 13 residues. The CDR3 region has the DNA TGTGCCAGCAGCTTAGACAGGAACACTGAAGCTTTCTTT. It specifies CASSLDRNTEAFF.

In this sample, this clone turned up a few times. In nucleotides, the CDR3 is TGTGCCAGCTCACCCCAGGAGGACACTGAAGCTTTCTTT. It yields the protein CASSPQEDTEAFF. The chain links TRBV18 to TRBJ1-1, with unresolved D. CDR1 is KGHSH and CDR2 is LQKENI in the germline V gene. With 3 bases removed from V and 3 bases from J, the gap between germline ends came to 8 bases. CDR3 length equals 13 residues.

This clone occurred a few times. The chain is built from TRBV28 and TRBJ1-2; 11 positions agree with TRBD1. CDR3 size: 14 residues. With 8 bases clipped from V and 5 bases from J, the junction kept 7 bases outside the gene matches. CDR1 is MDHEN, CDR2 SYDVKM, per germline. Written as DNA, the CDR3 is TGTGCCAGCGTTATTGGGACAGGGGGGTATGGCTACACCTTC. This encodes CASVIGTGGYGYTF.

This sequence joins TRBV6-4 and TRBJ2-3; 13 nucleotides line up with TRBD2. The CDR3 has 15 residues. Germline V gene data show CDR1 as MRHNA and CDR2 as SNTAGT. With 6 bases clipped from V and 3 bases from J, the junction kept 3 bases outside the gene matches. CDR3: CASRRTSGSTDTQYF. CDR3 bases: TGTGCCAGCAGAAGGACTAGCGGGAGTACAGATACGCAGTATTTT.

This chain connects TRBV5-5 to TRBJ2-7; 8 bases agree with TRBD2. Trimming at V came to 2 bases and at J to 4 bases, leaving 8 bases not matched to a gene. Germline V gene sequence: CDR1 SGHKS, CDR2 YYEKEE (reference sequence). CDR3 length: 15 residues. The CDR3 sequence: CASSFDLGLGYEQYF. The CDR3 DNA reads as TGTGCCAGCAGCTTCGACCTGGGACTAGGGTACGAGCAGTACTTC.

The chain links TRBV6-2 or TRBV6-3 to TRBJ2-1; 12 nucleotides match TRBD2. CDR1 MNHEY and CDR2 SVGEGT come from the germline V gene. CDR3 length: 16 residues. V gave up 5 bases and J gave up 9 bases; unmatched junction bases: 11. The DNA of the CDR3 is TGTGCCAGCAGTGCCCCGGGACTAGCGGGCTTTGGTGAGCAGTTCTTC. Amino acid sequence: CASSAPGLAGFGEQFF.

This clone occurred many times. This chain uses TRBV27 with TRBJ1-2; 8 nucleotides align to TRBD1. The trim removed 6 bases at V and 4 bases at J, leaving 7 bases unmatched. This CDR3 is 14 amino acids long. Germline values: CDR1 MNHEY, CDR2 SMNVEV (reference sequence). The CDR3 DNA reads TGTGCCAGCAGAAACAGGGGGAATGTCTATGGCTACACCTTC. Translating it yields CASRNRGNVYGYTF.

The chain links TRBV6-5 to TRBJ1-4; 10 nucleotides agree with TRBD1. This CDR3 has 14 residues. V shed 6 bases and J 9 bases; nucleotides not matched to a gene: 7. CDR1 is MNHEY and CDR2 is SVGAGI in the germline V gene. The CDR3 loop is CASSLGQGRQKLFF. Written as DNA, the CDR3 is TGTGCCAGCAGCCTGGGACAGGGGAGGCAAAAACTGTTTTTT.

The V and J genes are TRBV9 and TRBJ1-2; tentatively, D is TRBD1 (5 bases). The V and J ends lost 6 bases and 4 bases respectively, with 25 bases between them. Looked up from germline, CDR1 is SGDLS and CDR2 is YYNGEE. This CDR3 has 17 residues. In DNA, the CDR3 is TGTGCCAGCATGAAAGGGCAGGGCTCTTCGTCCGGCTATGGCTACACCTTC. Its translation: CASMKGQGSSSGYGYTF.

This clone was detected only once. This rearrangement joins TRBV25-1 to TRBJ1-4, with TRBD1 identical over 7 bases. Germline CDR1 MGHDK, CDR2 SYGVNS. The CDR3 extends over 15 amino acids. Trimming took 1 base from V and 4 from J; bases not matched to a gene: 3. The CDR3 spells CASSESSGGNEKLFF. CDR3 DNA sequence: TGTGCCAGCAGTGAATCTTCAGGGGGTAATGAAAAACTGTTTTTT.

The chain uses TRBV11-3 and TRBJ2-7, with TRBD2 identical over 10 bases. The junction had 5 bases not matched to a gene; V was cut back by 5 bases and J by 10 bases. Germline V CDR1 and CDR2: SGHNT, YENEEA. The CDR3 extends over 12 amino acids. The CDR3: CASSRTSGNQYF. The CDR3 DNA reads as TGTGCCAGCAGCAGGACTAGCGGAAACCAGTACTTC.

In this sample, this clone turned up once. The chain carries TRBV7-2 and TRBJ2-1; D unresolved. The V end lost 6 bases, the J end lost 7 bases, and 19 bases lay between the germline ends. Germline V CDR1 and CDR2: SGHTA, FQGNSA. The CDR3 totals 15 residues. Here the CDR3 reads CASRFSPAEENEQFF. CDR3 bases: TGTGCCAGCAGGTTTAGCCCGGCCGAGGAAAATGAGCAGTTCTTC.

V and J are TRBV30 and TRBJ2-3; 7 positions agree with TRBD1. The CDR3 spans 14 residues. The germline gives CDR1 GTSNPN, CDR2 SVGIG (reference sequence). With V trimmed by 3 bases and J by 2 bases, 5 bases remained unmatched. The DNA for the CDR3 is TGTGCCTGGAGGCGACAGGGCTACACAGATACGCAGTATTTT. Translated: CAWRRQGYTDTQYF.

This clone showed up just once. The chain carries TRBV5-1 and TRBJ2-5; possible D gene TRBD1, 5 bases. The CDR3 is 15 amino acids. Germline assignment: CDR1 SGHRS and CDR2 YFSETQ. The ends were cut back, 2 bases at V and 2 bases at J, with 13 bases in the middle. CDR3 sequence: CASSFEPTVQETQYF. DNA of the CDR3: TGCGCCAGCAGCTTCGAACCGACAGTACAAGAGACCCAGTACTTC.

This clone was observed a handful of times. V usage is TRBV19 and J usage is TRBJ2-5, with TRBD1 matching 10 bases. V trimming: 7 bases; J trimming: 4 bases; junction bases outside the gene matches: 9. Germline loops: CDR1 LNHDA, CDR2 SQIVND (reference sequence). The CDR3 has 15 amino acids. This chain's CDR3 is CASTANRDRGETQYF. The DNA for the CDR3 is TGTGCCAGTACCGCGAACCGGGACAGGGGAGAGACCCAGTACTTC.

The gene calls are TRBV18 and TRBJ2-7; a weak D match, TRBD1 (5 bases). The CDR3 runs 16 residues. Germline V CDR1 and CDR2: KGHSH, LQKENI. V lost 2 bases, J lost 4 bases, and 18 bases lay in between. The CDR3 nucleotides read TGTGCCAGCTCACCATCACGGTCGCAGGGTATTTACGAGCAGTACTTC. Translating it yields CASSPSRSQGIYEQYF. The full variable domain, rest sourced from reference TRBV18 and TRBJ2-7, is NAGVMQNPRHLVRRRGQEARLRCSPMKGHSHVYWYRQLPEEGLKFMVYLQKENIIDESGMPKERFSAEFPKEGPSILRIQQVVRGDSAAYFCASSPSRSQGIYEQYFGPGTRLTVT.

This sequence joins TRBV10-2 and TRBJ1-6; D is ambiguous. Germline values: CDR1 WSHSY, CDR2 SAAADI. Trimming removed 3 bases from V and 7 bases from J, with 7 bases in between. This CDR3 region has 13 residues. CDR3 nucleotide sequence: TGCGCCAGCAGTGATGGAGGAAATTCACCCCTCCACTTT. It translates to CASSDGGNSPLHF.

The rearrangement joins TRBV12-3 or TRBV12-4 to TRBJ1-5; tentative D call: TRBD1 (6 bases). The CDR3 sequence is 13 residues long. The V gene lost 5 bases and the J gene lost 4 bases, with 9 bases spanning the gap. For the CDR3, the DNA is TGTGCCAGCAGTCCGCAGGGGAATCAGCCCCAGCATTTT. Translating gives CASSPQGNQPQHF.

The V call is TRBV10-3, the J call TRBJ1-1; 7 bases agree with TRBD1. Germline CDR1 and CDR2: ENHRY and SYGVKD. J gave up 5 bases and V 3 bases, and 12 bases lay outside the gene matches. The CDR3 loop spans 16 amino acids. The CDR3 loop is CAISDRTVQGWTEAFF. The CDR3, as DNA: TGTGCCATCAGTGATCGGACCGTACAGGGGTGGACTGAAGCTTTCTTT.

The gene calls are TRBV5-6 and TRBJ1-2; tentatively, D is TRBD1 (6 bases). The V end lost 4 bases, the J end lost 4 bases, and 14 bases lay between the germline ends. The germline V gene has CDR1 SGHDT and CDR2 YYEEEE. This CDR3 has 14 residues. CDR3 residues: CASSPVGGSYGYTF. DNA of the CDR3: TGTGCCAGCAGCCCCGTAGGGGGTTCCTATGGCTACACCTTC.

The J gene is TRBJ1-1, the V gene TRBV2; D gene unclear. Trimming took off 7 bases at V and 3 bases at J, with 9 bases between the two ends. This CDR3 has 12 amino acids. CDR1 is SNHLY, CDR2 FYNNEI, per germline. CDR3 residues: CASNGQDTEAFF. The CDR3 DNA reads as TGTGCCAGCAATGGTCAGGACACTGAAGCTTTCTTT.

The J gene is TRBJ2-2, the V gene TRBV6-5, with a tentative D call TRBD1 (6 bases). With 6 bases removed from V and 7 bases from J, the gap between germline ends came to 18 bases. The V gene's germline CDR1 is MNHEY and CDR2 SVGAGI. The CDR3 covers 15 residues. The CDR3 DNA is TGTGCCAGCAGCCTGGGGGCACGACAAAACGGGGAGCTGTTTTTT. It translates to CASSLGARQNGELFF.

The chain employs TRBV10-3 and TRBJ1-5; TRBD1 matches 7 bases. With V trimmed by 10 bases and J by 5 bases, 8 bases remained unmatched. Germline CDR1 is ENHRY and CDR2 is SYGVKD. CDR3 length: 13 amino acids. The DNA of the CDR3 is TGTGCCACGACCGGGACAGAGTATCAGCCCCAGCATTTT. The encoded protein is CATTGTEYQPQHF.

This clone was counted a few times. The genes are TRBV27 and TRBJ1-2; D is undetermined. This CDR3 is built from 13 residues. Germline V gene data show CDR1 as MNHEY and CDR2 as SMNVEV (reference sequence). V lost 5 bases, J lost 4 bases, and 11 bases lay in between. CDR3: CASSRPGGYGYTF. In DNA form, the CDR3 reads TGTGCCAGCAGTAGACCCGGAGGCTATGGCTACACCTTC.

V and J are TRBV15 and TRBJ2-7; tentative D call: TRBD1 (5 bases). Germline assignment: CDR1 LNHNV and CDR2 YYDKDF (reference sequence). Trimming took 8 bases from V and 0 from J, leaving 17 bases between them. The CDR3 loop spans 15 amino acids. In DNA, the CDR3 is TGTGCCACCGCCGTAAGTGGGGCAAGCTCCTACGAGCAGTACTTC. Residues: CATAVSGASSYEQYF.